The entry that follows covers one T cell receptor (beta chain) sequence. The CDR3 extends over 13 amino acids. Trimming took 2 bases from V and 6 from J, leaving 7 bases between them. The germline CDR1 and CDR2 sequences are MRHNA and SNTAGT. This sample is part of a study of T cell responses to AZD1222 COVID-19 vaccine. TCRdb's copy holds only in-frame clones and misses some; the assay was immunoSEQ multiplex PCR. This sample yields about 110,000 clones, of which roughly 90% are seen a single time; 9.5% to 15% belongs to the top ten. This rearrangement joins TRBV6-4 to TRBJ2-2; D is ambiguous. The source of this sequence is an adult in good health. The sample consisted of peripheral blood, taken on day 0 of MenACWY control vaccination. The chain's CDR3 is CASSDQLAGELFF. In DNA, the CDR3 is TGTGCCAGCAGTGACCAGCTAGCCGGGGAGCTGTTTTTT.